These 28 T cell receptor beta chains originate from one sample sequenced in a study of cytomegalovirus exposure and HLA in healthy donors. The PCR was carried out with 60 Vbeta primers and 13 Jbeta primers. The table came from immunoSEQ multiplex PCR; TCRdb's copy has only in-frame clones and leaves some out. The sample yields roughly 120,000 clones, over 60% seen once. Source material: PBMCs. The source is a woman in her thirties or forties in good health and CMV-seropositive.

V is TRBV15 and J is TRBJ1-6; D is ambiguous. Between the trimmed V and J ends, which lost 0 bases and 0 bases, there was a span of 6 bases. CDR3 length equals 16 residues. CDR1 is LNHNV, CDR2 YYDKDF, per germline (reference sequence). DNA for the CDR3: TGTGCCACCAGCAGAGATCTCGGCTCCTATAATTCACCCCTCCACTTT. Encoded protein: CATSRDLGSYNSPLHF.

The chain recombines TRBV7-2 with TRBJ1-1; 7 positions match TRBD1. The CDR3 has 12 amino acids. Trimming cost V 4 bases and J 5 bases; bases outside gene matches: 1. CDR1 is SGHTA and CDR2 is FQGNSA in the germline V gene. The CDR3 loop is CASSSGGTEAFF. The CDR3 coding sequence is TGTGCCAGCAGCTCAGGGGGAACTGAAGCTTTCTTT.

The genes are TRBV4-2 and TRBJ1-4, with D tentatively TRBD1 (5 bases). The ends were cut back, 4 bases at V and 5 bases at J, with 17 bases in the middle. Germline V gene lookup returns CDR1 LGHNA and CDR2 YNFKEQ. This CDR3 has 16 amino acids. CDR3: CASSRKPGLQNEKLFF. The CDR3 DNA sequence: TGTGCCAGCAGCCGCAAACCGGGACTACAGAATGAAAAACTGTTTTTT.

This chain uses TRBV6-5 with TRBJ1-1; a possible D gene is TRBD1 (5 bases). The CDR3 covers 15 residues. Germline CDR1 is MNHEY and CDR2 is SVGAGI. V shed 7 bases and J shed 1 base, with 16 bases lying between them. The CDR3 DNA sequence: TGTGCCAGCAAAGGGGTCTTTAGTGGGAACACTGAAGCTTTCTTT. Its protein product is CASKGVFSGNTEAFF.

The chain employs TRBV4-3 and TRBJ1-1; 8 nucleotides align to TRBD1. This CDR3 is 15 amino acids long. After removal of 0 bases from V and 5 bases from J, the junction contained 5 bases not matched to a gene. From germline, CDR1 is LGHNA and CDR2 YSLEER. The CDR3 reads CASSQDYRGETEAFF. CDR3 DNA sequence: TGCGCCAGCAGCCAAGATTACAGGGGGGAAACTGAAGCTTTCTTT.

This clone came up once. The V call is TRBV5-1, the J call TRBJ2-2, with TRBD2 matching 7 bases. The CDR3 is 17 residues long. V lost 4 bases, J lost 0 bases, and 9 bases stayed unmatched. In germline, CDR1 is SGHRS, CDR2 YFSETQ. The CDR3 protein is CASSNQPGGANTGELFF. CDR3 coding DNA: TGCGCCAGCAGCAACCAGCCTGGGGGGGCGAACACCGGGGAGCTGTTTTTT.

In this sample, this clone turned up a few times. This chain's CDR3 is CASSDAPGTSSSYNSPLHF. The CDR3 nucleotides are TGTGCCAGCAGCGACGCCCCGGGTACGTCGAGCTCCTATAATTCACCCCTCCACTTT. The rearrangement uses TRBV9 and TRBJ1-6; D is undetermined. The germline gives CDR1 SGDLS, CDR2 YYNGEE. Trimming removed 3 bases from V and 0 bases from J, with 19 bases in between. The CDR3 contains 19 residues.

This chain joins TRBV6-5 and TRBJ2-5, with TRBD2 matching 8 bases. The V and J ends lost 9 bases and 0 bases, in that order; junction bases with no gene match: 9. The CDR3 is made up of 15 amino acids. CDR1 and CDR2 (germline): MNHEY, SVGAGI. CDR3 region: CARVAAGVYQETQYF. In DNA form, the CDR3 reads TGTGCCAGGGTAGCAGCGGGGGTGTACCAAGAGACCCAGTACTTC.

V and J are TRBV4-2 and TRBJ1-3; a weak D match, TRBD1 (6 bases). This CDR3 has 15 residues. The V gene's germline CDR1 is LGHNA and CDR2 YNFKEQ. V was trimmed by 1 base and J by 1 base, leaving 8 bases between them. The CDR3 DNA follows: TGTGCCAGCAGCCAAGTGGGACAATCTGGAAACACCATATATTTT. Encoded protein: CASSQVGQSGNTIYF.

A remark on this clone: The germline gene is not matched at one end of the junction; a read error may be the cause. This rearrangement joins TRBV7-7 to TRBJ1-1; D possibly corresponds to TRBD1 (5 bases). Germline values: CDR1 SSHAT, CDR2 FNYEAQ (reference sequence). The CDR3 loop spans 13 amino acids. The CDR3 DNA reads as TGTGCTAGCAGCTCGGGGGTGGACACTGAAGCTTTCTTT. It yields the protein CASSSGVDTEAFF. Using reference TRBV7-7 and TRBJ1-1 for the parts outside the CDR3, the full variable domain is GAGVSQSPRYKVTKRGQDVTLRCDPISSHATLYWYQQALGQGPEFLTYFNYEAQPDKSGLPSDRFSAERPEGSISTLTIQRTEQRDSAMYRCASSSGVDTEAFFGQGTRLTVV.

This clone was recorded a few times. Here the CDR3 DNA reads TGTGCCAGCAGCCCGGGGGGCCTAGCGGGGGGGCGCGGGGAGACCCAGTACTTC. Its translation is CASSPGGLAGGRGETQYF. The chain is built from TRBV5-4 and TRBJ2-5, with 12 positions matching TRBD2. V lost 4 bases, J lost 5 bases, and 15 bases stayed unmatched. Germline CDR1 SGHNT, CDR2 YYREEE (reference sequence). This CDR3 is built from 18 residues.

This clone was detected a few times. J is TRBJ1-2 and V is TRBV7-3; the match to TRBD1 covers 10 bases. The CDR3 is made up of 15 amino acids. After removal of 5 bases from V and 8 bases from J, the junction contained 11 bases not matched to a gene. Germline loops: CDR1 SGHTA, CDR2 FQGTGA. In nucleotides, the CDR3 is TGTGCCAGCAGCCCCAATTCCGGGACAGGGGAGGGCTACACCTTC. It is translated as CASSPNSGTGEGYTF. The full variable domain, rest sourced from reference TRBV7-3 and TRBJ1-2, is GAGVSQTPSNKVTEKGKYVELRCDPISGHTALYWYRQSLGQGPEFLIYFQGTGAADDSGLPNDRFFAVRPEGSVSTLKIQRTERGDSAVYLCASSPNSGTGEGYTFGSGTRLTVV.

Details on this clone: This CDR3 is also generated by other DNA sequences in the sample. V is TRBV11-2 and J is TRBJ1-4, with a possible D match to TRBD1 (5 bases). This CDR3 has 14 amino acids. Germline V gene data show CDR1 as SGHAT and CDR2 as FQNNGV. V shed 1 base and J shed 9 bases, with 12 bases lying between them. The CDR3 is CASSLGQPRQKLFF. As DNA, the CDR3 is TGTGCCAGCAGCTTAGGACAGCCCAGACAAAAACTGTTTTTT.

The chain recombines TRBV29-1 with TRBJ2-7; 8 nucleotides align to TRBD2. CDR1 is SQVTM and CDR2 is ANQGSEA in the germline V gene. V shed 1 base and J 3 bases; nucleotides not matched to a gene: 5. This CDR3 comprises 14 residues. Here the CDR3 reads CSVEVRGGNYEQYF. The CDR3 region has the DNA TGCAGCGTTGAAGTACGGGGGGGGAACTACGAGCAGTACTTC.

This clone came up a few times. J is TRBJ1-1 and V is TRBV7-2, with a possible D match to TRBD1 (6 bases). V was shortened by 5 bases and J by 3 bases, with 10 bases between the two germline ends. This CDR3 spans 13 amino acids. Germline V CDR1 and CDR2: SGHTA, FQGNSA. The CDR3 bases are TGTGCCAGCAGCCCACAGGGATACACTGAAGCTTTCTTT. It translates to CASSPQGYTEAFF.

CDR3 coding DNA: TGCGCCAGCAGCCGGACAGGGGCGGATCAGCCCCAGCATTTT. It codes for CASSRTGADQPQHF. The V call is TRBV5-1, the J call TRBJ1-5; 9 nucleotides match TRBD1. CDR3 size: 14 residues. CDR1 and CDR2 from the germline V gene are SGHRS and YFSETQ. The J segment lost 5 bases and the V segment lost 4 bases, leaving 4 bases of the junction unmatched.

Notes on this clone: The junction and the germline gene differ at one end; a read error may be behind it. The V call is TRBV5-1, the J call TRBJ2-6; D may be TRBD1 (5 bases). In germline, CDR1 is SGHRS, CDR2 YFSETQ. CDR3 length: 13 residues. The CDR3 bases are TGCGCCAGCAGGGGGATTGGGGCCAACGTCCTAACTTTC. Translating gives CASRGIGANVLTF. The full variable domain, rest sourced from reference TRBV5-1 and TRBJ2-6, is KAGVTQTPRYLIKTRGQQVTLSCSPISGHRSVSWYQQTPGQGLQFLFEYFSETQRNKGNFPGRFSGRQFSNSRSEMNVSTLELGDSALYLCASRGIGANVLTFGAGSRLTVL.

The chain has TRBV5-1 and TRBJ1-2, with 9 bases aligning to TRBD1. CDR1 is SGHRS, CDR2 YFSETQ, per germline. The trim removed 5 bases at V and 6 bases at J, leaving 8 bases unmatched. CDR3 size: 14 residues. CDR3 DNA: TGCGCCAGCAGTCCCAGTGGGACAGGGAATGGCTACACCTTC. As protein: CASSPSGTGNGYTF.

V is TRBV6-1 and J is TRBJ1-5, with D unclear. The CDR3 loop spans 13 amino acids. Trimming removed 6 bases from V and 3 bases from J, with 9 bases in between. Germline V gene sequence: CDR1 MNHNS, CDR2 SASEGT. CDR3 sequence: CASRQTYNQPQHF. CDR3 coding DNA: TGTGCCAGCAGGCAAACATACAATCAGCCCCAGCATTTT.

In its sample, this clone was seen a few times. This sequence joins TRBV4-2 and TRBJ1-5, with a weak D call TRBD1 (5 bases). The V end was cut by 2 bases, the J end by 5 bases, with 10 bases between. This CDR3 is built from 14 residues. Germline-derived CDR1 and CDR2 are LGHNA and YNFKEQ. CDR3 loop: CASSQLGRDQPQHF. CDR3 DNA: TGTGCCAGCAGCCAACTGGGGCGAGATCAGCCCCAGCATTTT.

The genes are TRBV4-3 and TRBJ1-2; a possible D gene is TRBD1 (6 bases). Germline CDR1 and CDR2: LGHNA and YSLEER. V was shortened by 0 bases and J by 3 bases, with 11 bases between the two germline ends. This CDR3 spans 15 amino acids. The CDR3 region has the DNA TGCGCCAGCAGCCAAGATGGGGGCGGCTACTATGGCTACACCTTC. Its protein is CASSQDGGGYYGYTF.

The chain is built from TRBV19 and TRBJ2-1; D possibly corresponds to TRBD2 (6 bases). Trimming removed 3 bases at V and 9 bases at J, with 18 bases between. This CDR3 spans 15 amino acids. The germline V gene has CDR1 LNHDA and CDR2 SQIVND (reference sequence). CDR3 sequence: CASSIWGWRGGEQFF. CDR3 nucleotide sequence: TGTGCCAGTAGTATTTGGGGCTGGCGGGGAGGTGAGCAGTTCTTC.

This clone showed up just a few times. The gene calls are TRBV10-3 and TRBJ2-5; no clear D. Germline-derived CDR1 and CDR2 are ENHRY and SYGVKD. The CDR3 extends over 12 amino acids. V dropped 2 bases and J dropped 2 bases, with 3 bases sitting between them. CDR3 sequence: CAISETQETQYF. CDR3 DNA sequence: TGTGCCATCAGTGAGACTCAAGAGACCCAGTACTTC.

This rearrangement joins TRBV10-3 to TRBJ2-7, with TRBD2 matching over 9 bases. The CDR3 totals 14 residues. After removal of 7 bases from V and 0 bases from J, the junction contained 4 bases not matched to a gene. CDR1 ENHRY and CDR2 SYGVKD come from the germline V gene. CDR3: CAIKWTSDSYEQYF. The CDR3 DNA reads as TGTGCCATCAAGTGGACTAGCGACTCCTACGAGCAGTACTTC.

This sequence joins TRBV10-2 and TRBJ1-2, with D unclear. V was shortened by 6 bases and J by 2 bases, with 10 bases between the two germline ends. Germline V gene sequence: CDR1 WSHSY, CDR2 SAAADI. The CDR3 totals 13 residues. CDR3 sequence: CASSLDGNYGYTF. The CDR3 DNA reads as TGCGCCAGCAGCCTAGACGGGAACTATGGCTACACCTTC.

This rearrangement joins TRBV4-3 to TRBJ2-2; D perhaps matches TRBD2 (6 bases). Germline V gives CDR1 LGHNA, CDR2 YSLEER. This CDR3 has 15 amino acids. Between the trimmed V and J ends, which lost 0 bases and 7 bases, there was a span of 12 bases. CDR3 region: CASSQDNLALGELFF. Here the CDR3 DNA reads TGCGCCAGCAGCCAAGATAACCTAGCGCTCGGGGAGCTGTTTTTT.

V and J are TRBV7-3 and TRBJ2-2, with D possibly being TRBD1 (5 bases). V lost 4 bases and J lost 0, with 9 bases in between. CDR1 and CDR2 (germline): SGHTA, FQGTGA. CDR3 size: 15 residues. The chain's CDR3 is CASSSQGSNTGELFF. The CDR3 coding sequence is TGTGCCAGCAGCTCGCAGGGATCGAACACCGGGGAGCTGTTTTTT.

The chain has TRBV5-1 and TRBJ1-6; weak D call: TRBD1 (5 bases). CDR1 is SGHRS, CDR2 YFSETQ, per germline. The CDR3 is 13 amino acids. V lost 0 bases to trimming and J lost 13 bases, with 11 bases between them. The CDR3 sequence is CASSLAGGDPLHF. Written as DNA, the CDR3 is TGCGCCAGCAGCTTGGCCGGGGGGGATCCCCTCCACTTT.